Listed here is a single T cell receptor beta chain. Its antigen is still unknown. The ends were cut back, 7 bases at V and 5 bases at J, with 17 bases in the middle. Per germline, CDR1 MNHNS and CDR2 SASEGT. The CDR3 is made up of 14 amino acids. This sample is drawn from a study of CD8+CD57+ T cells in acquired aplastic anemia. Whole-study context: As sequenced from healthy donors, CD4+ cells averaged roughly 11 million reads. Study conclusions and caveats: Patients versus controls showed no significant CD8+ Simpson's diversity difference. Common to patients and controls were roughly 30 CD8+ CDR3 sequences.

Both TCR beta VDJ combination and CDR3 sequence profiling were carried out. Genomic DNA was the template for this profiling. TCRdb re-derived calls from the reads in MiXCR, one entry per CDR3 protein. The data contain 120,000 or so distinct CDR3 sequences, 48% of them singletons. The sequence was collected from a human donor in good health, serving as a control. This sequence joins TRBV6-1 and TRBJ1-1; D remains unclear. What was sequenced was sorted CD4+, CD8+, or CD8+CD57+ T cells (not recorded which) from PBMCs. CDR3 sequence reads: CASMSGPLGTEAFF. Here the CDR3 DNA reads TGTGCCAGCATGTCCGGGCCCCTGGGAACTGAAGCTTTCTTT.